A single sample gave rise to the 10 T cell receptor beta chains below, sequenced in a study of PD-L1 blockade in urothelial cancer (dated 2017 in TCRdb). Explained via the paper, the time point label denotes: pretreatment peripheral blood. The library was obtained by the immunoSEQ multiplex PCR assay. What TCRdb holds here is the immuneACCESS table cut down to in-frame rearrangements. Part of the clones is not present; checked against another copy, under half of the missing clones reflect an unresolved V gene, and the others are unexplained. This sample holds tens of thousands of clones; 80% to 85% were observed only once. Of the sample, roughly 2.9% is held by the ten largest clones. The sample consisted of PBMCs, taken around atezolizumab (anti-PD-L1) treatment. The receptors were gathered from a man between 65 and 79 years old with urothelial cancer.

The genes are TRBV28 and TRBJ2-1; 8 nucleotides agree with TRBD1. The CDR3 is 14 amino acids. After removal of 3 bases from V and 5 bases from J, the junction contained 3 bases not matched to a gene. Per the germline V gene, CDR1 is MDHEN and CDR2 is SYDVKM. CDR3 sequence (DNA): TGTGCCAGCAGTTTGACAGGGGTCCACAATGAGCAGTTCTTC. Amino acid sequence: CASSLTGVHNEQFF.

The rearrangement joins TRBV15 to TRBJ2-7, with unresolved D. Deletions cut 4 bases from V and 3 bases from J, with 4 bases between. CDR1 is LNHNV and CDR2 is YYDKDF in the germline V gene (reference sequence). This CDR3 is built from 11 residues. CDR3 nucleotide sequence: TGTGCCACCAGCAATTACTACGAGCAGTACTTC. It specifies CATSNYYEQYF.

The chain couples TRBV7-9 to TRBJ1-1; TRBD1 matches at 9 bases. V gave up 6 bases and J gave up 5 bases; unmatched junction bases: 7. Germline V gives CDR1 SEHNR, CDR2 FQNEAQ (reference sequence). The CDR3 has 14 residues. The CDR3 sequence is CASSRTGDGTEAFF. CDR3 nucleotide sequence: TGTGCCAGCAGTCGGACAGGGGATGGGACTGAAGCTTTCTTT.

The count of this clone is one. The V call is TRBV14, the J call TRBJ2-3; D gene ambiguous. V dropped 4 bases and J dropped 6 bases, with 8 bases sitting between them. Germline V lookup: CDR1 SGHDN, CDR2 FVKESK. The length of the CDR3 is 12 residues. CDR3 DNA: TGTGCCAGCAGCCCCTTCGGGGATACGCAGTATTTT. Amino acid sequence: CASSPFGDTQYF.

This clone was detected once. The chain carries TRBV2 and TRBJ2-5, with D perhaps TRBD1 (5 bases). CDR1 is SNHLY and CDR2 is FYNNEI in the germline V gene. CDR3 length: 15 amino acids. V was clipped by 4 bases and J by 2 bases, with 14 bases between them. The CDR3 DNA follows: TGTGCCAGCAGTGTGCAGGGAAGTCGACAAGAGACCCAGTACTTC. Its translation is CASSVQGSRQETQYF. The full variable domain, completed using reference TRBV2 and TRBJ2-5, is EPEVTQTPSHQVTQMGQEVILRCVPISNHLYFYWYRQILGQKVEFLVSFYNNEISEKSEIFDDQFSVERPDGSNFTLKIRSTKLEDSAMYFCASSVQGSRQETQYFGPGTRLLVL.

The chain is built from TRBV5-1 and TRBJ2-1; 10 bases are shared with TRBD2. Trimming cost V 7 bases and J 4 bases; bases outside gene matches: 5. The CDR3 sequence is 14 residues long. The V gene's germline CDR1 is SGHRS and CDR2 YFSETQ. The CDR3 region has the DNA TGCGCCAGCCAGCTAGCGGGAGAGTACAATGAGCAGTTCTTC. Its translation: CASQLAGEYNEQFF.

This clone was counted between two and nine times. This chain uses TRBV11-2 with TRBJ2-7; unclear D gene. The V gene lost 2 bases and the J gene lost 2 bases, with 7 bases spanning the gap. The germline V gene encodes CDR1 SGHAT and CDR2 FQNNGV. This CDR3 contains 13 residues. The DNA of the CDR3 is TGTGCCAGCAGCTTACACACAGCCTACGAGCAGTACTTC. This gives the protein CASSLHTAYEQYF. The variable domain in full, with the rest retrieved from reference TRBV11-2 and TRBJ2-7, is EAGVAQSPRYKIIEKRQSVAFWCNPISGHATLYWYQQILGQGPKLLIQFQNNGVVDDSQLPKDRFSAERLKGVDSTLKIQPAKLEDSAVYLCASSLHTAYEQYFGPGTRLTVT.

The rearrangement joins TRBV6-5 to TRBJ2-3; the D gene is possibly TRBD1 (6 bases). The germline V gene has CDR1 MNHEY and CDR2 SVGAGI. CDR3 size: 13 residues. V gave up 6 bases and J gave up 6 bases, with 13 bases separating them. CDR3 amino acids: CASRGQSKDTQYF. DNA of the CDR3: TGTGCCAGCAGAGGACAGTCAAAGGATACGCAGTATTTT.

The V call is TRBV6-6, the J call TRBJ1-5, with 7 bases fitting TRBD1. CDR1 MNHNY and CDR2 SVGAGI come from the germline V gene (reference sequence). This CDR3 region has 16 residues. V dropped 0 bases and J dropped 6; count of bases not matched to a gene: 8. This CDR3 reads CASSYSKWDSRQPQHF. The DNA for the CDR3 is TGTGCCAGCAGTTACTCGAAGTGGGACAGTCGTCAGCCCCAGCATTTT.

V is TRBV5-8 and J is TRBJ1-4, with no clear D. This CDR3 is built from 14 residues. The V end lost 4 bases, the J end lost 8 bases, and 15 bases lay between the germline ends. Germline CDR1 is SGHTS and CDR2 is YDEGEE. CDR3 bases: TGTGCCAGCAGCCCGGAGGTTGCGGAGGAAAAACTGTTTTTT. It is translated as CASSPEVAEEKLFF.